Each of the 21 T cell receptor beta chains below was sequenced from the same sample in a study of T-cell reconstitution after alpha-beta-depleted transplantation in children. Unique molecular identifiers were incorporated when the TCRbeta library was constructed. TCRdb redid the calling of the PCR reads with MiXCR, one entry per CDR3 protein. Altogether around 25,000 distinct CDR3 sequences are present, roughly a sixth being singletons, with the ten largest covering around 33%. The sample in question was PBMCs, mostly from graft donor cells, obtained 60 days after TCRalphabeta/CD19-depleted stem cell transplant. The receptors stem from a male patient aged 2 to 9 who had a stem cell transplant for acute lymphoblastic leukemia, so the T cells may come from the graft donor.

The genes are TRBV5-1 and TRBJ1-2, with 8 bases aligning to TRBD1. The junction had 9 bases not matched to a gene; V was cut back by 4 bases and J by 7 bases. CDR3 length equals 14 residues. CDR1 and CDR2 (germline): SGHRS, YFSETQ. The CDR3 nucleotides are TGCGCCAGCAGCGAGCGGACAGGGCGGAGTGGCTACACCTTC. It codes for CASSERTGRSGYTF.

This rearrangement joins TRBV3-1 to TRBJ2-2, with TRBD2 identical over 13 bases. The CDR3 covers 18 residues. Trimming removed 0 bases from V and 8 bases from J; junction bases left unmatched: 9. Germline assignment: CDR1 LGHDT and CDR2 YNNKEL (reference sequence). The CDR3 loop is CASSQERGLAGVVGELFF. For the CDR3, the DNA is TGTGCCAGCAGCCAAGAACGTGGACTAGCGGGAGTTGTAGGGGAGCTGTTTTTT.

This clonotype was picked up a small number of times. J is TRBJ2-5 and V is TRBV7-2; D not certain. The CDR3 consists of 12 residues. V gave up 6 bases and J gave up 5 bases, with 10 bases separating them. CDR1 and CDR2 (germline): SGHTA, FQGNSA. This CDR3 reads CASSRTRETQYF. Written as DNA, the CDR3 is TGTGCCAGCAGTAGGACGCGGGAGACCCAGTACTTC.

This chain uses TRBV28 with TRBJ1-2; 9 bases match TRBD1. Looked up from germline, CDR1 is MDHEN and CDR2 is SYDVKM. The trim removed 7 bases at V and 6 bases at J, leaving 6 bases unmatched. The CDR3 totals 13 residues. CDR3 DNA: TGTGCCAGCAACACCGGGACAGGGAATGGCTACACCTTC. Protein product: CASNTGTGNGYTF.

The rearrangement links TRBV3-1 to TRBJ2-1, with a weak D call TRBD1 (5 bases). Germline assignment: CDR1 LGHDT and CDR2 YNNKEL (reference sequence). With 5 bases removed from V and 3 bases from J, the gap between germline ends came to 11 bases. This CDR3 has 14 amino acids. CDR3 residues: CASSVIGVYNEQFF. The CDR3 region has the DNA TGTGCCAGCAGCGTCATAGGGGTCTACAATGAGCAGTTCTTC.

The J gene is TRBJ2-7, the V gene TRBV20-1; D not certain. V gave up 1 base and J gave up 7 bases, with 8 bases separating them. The germline V gene encodes CDR1 DFQATT and CDR2 SNEGSKA (reference sequence). The CDR3 has 11 amino acids. CDR3 nucleotides: TGCAGTGCTAGAGGTCCCCTGGAGCAGTACTTC. Translation: CSARGPLEQYF.

The chain carries TRBV24-1 and TRBJ2-5; 9 bases match TRBD2. The ends lost 4 bases at V and 5 bases at J; junction bases unmatched: 10. The germline V gene encodes CDR1 KGHDR and CDR2 SFDVKD. The CDR3 length is 16 residues. The CDR3 spells CATSDPGLASTETQYF. CDR3 DNA: TGTGCCACCAGTGACCCAGGACTAGCGAGCACGGAGACCCAGTACTTC.

By its share, this clonotype is medium-sized (0.01 to 0.1%). V gene TRBV24-1 combines with J gene TRBJ1-2; 7 nucleotides agree with TRBD1. CDR1 KGHDR and CDR2 SFDVKD come from the germline V gene. With 3 bases clipped from V and 9 bases from J, the junction kept 3 bases outside the gene matches. This CDR3 has 12 amino acids. The CDR3 loop reads CATSDPGQRYTF. As DNA, the CDR3 is TGTGCCACCAGTGATCCGGGACAGCGCTACACCTTC.

V and J are TRBV12-3 or TRBV12-4 and TRBJ2-2; 9 nucleotides agree with TRBD2. The CDR3 consists of 19 residues. Here the CDR3 DNA reads TGTACCATCAGTTTGGTCCAGCGGGGGGTCTTCACTAACACCGGGGAGCTGTTTTTT. Its protein product is CTISLVQRGVFTNTGELFF.

In this sample, this clonotype turned up many times. The rearrangement uses TRBV12-3 or TRBV12-4 and TRBJ1-2; 7 nucleotides match TRBD1. The CDR3 runs to 13 residues. V shed 6 bases and J 6 bases; nucleotides not matched to a gene: 7. The CDR3 sequence: CASSWTGSNGYTF. The CDR3 DNA sequence: TGTGCCAGCAGCTGGACAGGCAGTAATGGCTACACCTTC.

The chain carries TRBV29-1 and TRBJ2-3; 8 bases align to TRBD2. CDR3 length equals 13 residues. With V trimmed by 4 bases and J by 8 bases, 8 bases remained unmatched. CDR1 and CDR2 (germline): SQVTM, ANQGSEA. The CDR3 nucleotides are TGCAGCGTTGTTCAAGCGGGAGTGGGTACGCAGTATTTT. It encodes CSVVQAGVGTQYF.

This clonotype has a handful of counts. The chain combines TRBV7-9 with TRBJ1-1; a possible D gene is TRBD1 (5 bases). Germline-derived CDR1 and CDR2 are SEHNR and FQNEAQ (reference sequence). The ends were cut back, 3 bases at V and 1 base at J, with 12 bases in the middle. The CDR3 is made up of 15 amino acids. The CDR3 nucleotides read TGTGCCAGCAGCTTGCCCGGGACGGAGAACACTGAAGCTTTCTTT. Encoded protein: CASSLPGTENTEAFF.

The chain uses TRBV6-2 or TRBV6-3 and TRBJ1-1; tentatively, D is TRBD1 (5 bases). Trimming removed 2 bases from V and 1 base from J, with 20 bases in between. The V gene's germline CDR1 is MNHEY and CDR2 SVGEGT. The CDR3 covers 18 residues. The CDR3 coding sequence is TGTGCCAGCAGTTACGGTGGACAAGTTCCTCTTCCGAACACTGAAGCTTTCTTT. Translating gives CASSYGGQVPLPNTEAFF.

This chain links TRBV25-1 with TRBJ2-3; the D gene could be TRBD1 or TRBD2 (6 bases each). The CDR3 consists of 15 residues. CDR1 and CDR2 (germline): MGHDK, SYGVNS. V lost 3 bases, J lost 1 base, and 11 bases lay in between. The CDR3 region is CASSDKGEGTDTQYF. The CDR3 nucleotides read TGTGCCAGCAGTGACAAGGGGGAGGGCACAGATACGCAGTATTTT. The full variable domain, completed using reference TRBV25-1 and TRBJ2-3, is EADIYQTPRYLVIGTGKKITLECSQTMGHDKMYWYQQDPGMELHLIHYSYGVNSTEKGDLSSESTVSRIRTEHFPLTLESARPSHTSQYLCASSDKGEGTDTQYFGPGTRLTVL.

This clonotype was observed a few times. The rearrangement joins TRBV30 to TRBJ1-4; D remains ambiguous. Germline V CDR1 and CDR2: GTSNPN, SVGIG (reference sequence). V lost 4 bases and J lost 0, with 6 bases in between. The CDR3 loop spans 13 amino acids. In DNA, the CDR3 is TGTGCCTGGACGGATGCAACTAATGAAAAACTGTTTTTT. It translates to CAWTDATNEKLFF.

V is TRBV14 and J is TRBJ1-1; a possible D gene is TRBD1 (6 bases). Trimming cost V 1 base and J 5 bases, with 20 bases left between them. The germline V gene encodes CDR1 SGHDN and CDR2 FVKESK. The CDR3 sequence is 17 residues long. In DNA, the CDR3 is TGTGCCAGCAGCCAAGTACAAGGGGGTGATGTATCGACTGAAGCTTTCTTT. Residues: CASSQVQGGDVSTEAFF.

V is TRBV6-1 and J is TRBJ2-1, with TRBD2 as a possible D gene (6 bases). Germline CDR1 MNHNS, CDR2 SASEGT. The CDR3 is made up of 14 amino acids. V lost 7 bases to trimming and J lost 7 bases, with 17 bases between them. The CDR3 sequence: CASTRGNRGNEQFF. The CDR3 DNA reads as TGTGCCAGCACTCGAGGGAACCGGGGGAATGAGCAGTTCTTC.

This clonotype was found many times. The gene calls are TRBV12-3 or TRBV12-4 and TRBJ2-6; 7 nucleotides line up with TRBD2. Unmatched junction bases numbered 14, after V lost 6 bases and J lost 0 bases. The CDR3 spans 19 residues. CDR3 DNA: TGTGCCAGCAGCCTTCGGGAGGTAGGGGCCTCCTCTGGGGCCAACGTCCTGACTTTC. Encoded protein: CASSLREVGASSGANVLTF.

A few counts support this clonotype. This chain joins TRBV6-2 or TRBV6-3 and TRBJ2-5; the D gene could be TRBD1 or TRBD2 (6 bases each). The V and J ends lost 6 bases and 4 bases respectively, with 12 bases between them. The CDR3 has 13 amino acids. Germline CDR1 is MNHEY and CDR2 is SVGEGT. CDR3 in amino acids: CASRLGGTETQYF. The CDR3 nucleotides are TGTGCCAGCAGACTAGGGGGGACAGAGACCCAGTACTTC.

The chain is built from TRBV12-5 and TRBJ2-1; 9 positions match TRBD2. Germline trimming cut 10 bases from V and 9 bases from J; bases unmatched to any gene: 7. Germline V gives CDR1 LGHNT, CDR2 FRNRAP. This CDR3 region has 12 residues. The CDR3 loop is CATVAGDPEQFF. CDR3 bases: TGTGCTACCGTAGCGGGAGACCCTGAGCAGTTCTTC.

The rearrangement joins TRBV7-2 to TRBJ2-3, with D possibly TRBD1 on 5 matching bases. V lost 2 bases and J lost 3, with 9 bases in between. Looked up from germline, CDR1 is SGHTA and CDR2 is FQGNSA. There are 14 residues in the CDR3. The DNA of the CDR3 is TGTGCCAGCAGCTTACCCCCAGGGACAGATACGCAGTATTTT. Translated, it gives CASSLPPGTDTQYF.